The 24 T cell receptor beta chains below come from one sample, sequenced in a study of cytomegalovirus exposure and HLA in healthy donors. Primers included in the PCR were 60 Vbeta and 13 Jbeta primers. Profiling relied on immunoSEQ multiplex PCR, and the TCRdb table lists in-frame clones only, not all of them. The table records over 100,000 clones, around 86% of them present only once. Source material: PBMCs. The origin of the receptors is a woman in her thirties in good health and CMV-seronegative.

This chain links TRBV6-4 with TRBJ2-2; 9 nucleotides match TRBD2. With V trimmed by 3 bases and J by 6 bases, 8 bases remained unmatched. The CDR3 covers 16 residues. CDR1 and CDR2 from the germline V gene are MRHNA and SNTAGT. Written as DNA, the CDR3 is TGTGCCAGCAGTGAGCAGCCGGGACTAGCCGCCGGGGAGCTGTTTTTT. This sequence encodes CASSEQPGLAAGELFF.

This chain joins TRBV5-1 and TRBJ2-2; 7 bases are shared with TRBD2. The CDR3 sequence is 16 residues long. CDR1 is SGHRS and CDR2 is YFSETQ in the germline V gene. The junction had 13 bases not matched to a gene; V was cut back by 7 bases and J by 4 bases. The chain's CDR3 is CASGLRLAERTGELFF. In nucleotides, the CDR3 is TGCGCCAGCGGATTGAGGCTAGCGGAACGCACCGGGGAGCTGTTTTTT.

The chain links TRBV27 to TRBJ2-6; maybe TRBD2 (5 bases). Germline-derived CDR1 and CDR2 are MNHEY and SMNVEV (reference sequence). Trimming pared 3 bases from V and 0 bases from J, leaving 9 bases between. The CDR3 contains 16 residues. The CDR3 loop is CASSLSGISGANVLTF. CDR3 nucleotides: TGTGCCAGCAGTTTGTCGGGGATCTCTGGGGCCAACGTCCTGACTTTC. Variable domain in full (rest from reference TRBV27 and TRBJ2-6): EAQVTQNPRYLITVTGKKLTVTCSQNMNHEYMSWYRQDPGLGLRQIYYSMNVEVTDKGDVPEGYKVSRKEKRNFPLILESPSPNQTSLYFCASSLSGISGANVLTFGAGSRLTVL.

J is TRBJ1-2 and V is TRBV6-5; D perhaps matches TRBD1 (5 bases). In germline, CDR1 is MNHEY, CDR2 SVGAGI. The CDR3 sequence is 11 residues long. Trimming left V 2 bases short and J 9 bases short, with 7 bases between. CDR3 in DNA: TGTGCCAGCAGTTACCTGGGGCGCTACACCTTC. This codes for CASSYLGRYTF.

The rearrangement joins TRBV11-2 to TRBJ2-3; unclear D gene. Germline V lookup: CDR1 SGHAT, CDR2 FQNNGV. The CDR3 extends over 15 amino acids. The V end was cut by 6 bases, the J end by 3 bases, with 16 bases between. The CDR3 DNA reads TGTGCCAGCAGGGCTAATAGCAATCCTACAGATACGCAGTATTTT. Its protein is CASRANSNPTDTQYF.

The chain employs TRBV18 and TRBJ2-5; 7 nucleotides match TRBD2. The better agreement between TRBJ2-7 and the DNA end casts doubt on the J call. CDR3 length: 14 residues. Germline lookup yields CDR1 KGHSH and CDR2 LQKENI. In DNA, the CDR3 is TGTGCCAGCTCACCAACTAGCGTTCGAGCCGAGCAGTACTTC. Amino acid sequence: CASSPTSVRAEQYF.

The chain employs TRBV4-3 and TRBJ1-2, with 7 bases fitting TRBD1. The CDR3 loop spans 14 amino acids. With V trimmed by 1 base and J by 7 bases, 6 bases remained unmatched. Germline loops: CDR1 LGHNA, CDR2 YSLEER. CDR3 region: CASSQASGTAGYTF. DNA of the CDR3: TGCGCCAGCAGCCAAGCGTCCGGGACAGCTGGCTACACCTTC.

The chain links TRBV5-1 to TRBJ2-2; the D gene is possibly TRBD1 (6 bases). Germline assignment: CDR1 SGHRS and CDR2 YFSETQ. The V gene lost 4 bases and the J gene lost 0 bases, with 13 bases spanning the gap. The length of the CDR3 is 16 residues. CDR3 coding DNA: TGCGCCAGCAGCAAGTACAGGGAATCGAACACCGGGGAGCTGTTTTTT. Protein product: CASSKYRESNTGELFF.

The CDR3 bases are TGTGCCAGCAGGTCGAGCACAGGGGGGCCACAAGAGACCCAGTACTTC. Translation: CASRSSTGGPQETQYF. This chain connects TRBV28 to TRBJ2-5; 8 bases fit TRBD1. The V segment lost 6 bases and the J segment 2 bases; nucleotides outside the gene matches: 11. CDR1 and CDR2 (germline): MDHEN, SYDVKM. The CDR3 has 16 amino acids.

The gene calls are TRBV5-5 and TRBJ2-1; D may be TRBD2 (5 bases). The CDR3 is made up of 15 amino acids. From germline, CDR1 is SGHKS and CDR2 YYEKEE (reference sequence). With 0 bases removed from V and 0 bases from J, the gap between germline ends came to 7 bases. The CDR3, as DNA: TGTGCCAGCAGCTTGGTGGGGAGCTCCTACAATGAGCAGTTCTTC. Its protein product is CASSLVGSSYNEQFF. The whole variable domain, filled in from reference TRBV5-5 and TRBJ2-1, reads DAGVTQSPTHLIKTRGQQVTLRCSPISGHKSVSWYQQVLGQGPQFIFQYYEKEERGRGNFPDRFSARQFPNYSSELNVNALLLGDSALYLCASSLVGSSYNEQFFGPGTRLTVL.

The gene calls are TRBV5-8 and TRBJ2-3; 9 bases are a match to TRBD2. The CDR3 runs 16 residues. Germline CDR1 is SGHTS and CDR2 is YDEGEE. V lost 1 base and J lost 7; bases outside the gene matches: 10. CDR3 residues: CASSLNLAGRMHTQYF. CDR3 nucleotide sequence: TGTGCCAGCAGCTTGAATCTAGCGGGACGCATGCATACGCAGTATTTT.

The table lists this clone with a few counts. The chain is built from TRBV10-1 and TRBJ2-3; TRBD1 is a possible D gene (5 bases). This CDR3 is built from 14 residues. The V gene's germline CDR1 is WNHNN and CDR2 SYGVQD (reference sequence). V was clipped by 5 bases and J by 4 bases, with 13 bases between them. CDR3 protein: CASSSDRRADTQYF. In DNA form, the CDR3 reads TGCGCCAGCAGTTCCGACCGCAGGGCAGATACGCAGTATTTT.

The table lists this clone with a count of one. The chain is built from TRBV10-3 and TRBJ2-1; 16 bases agree with TRBD2. Looked up from germline, CDR1 is ENHRY and CDR2 is SYGVKD. With 7 bases clipped from V and 9 bases from J, the junction kept 9 bases outside the gene matches. This CDR3 is built from 16 residues. This CDR3 reads CAINQGLAGGHGEQFF. CDR3 in DNA: TGTGCCATCAATCAGGGACTAGCGGGAGGGCACGGTGAGCAGTTCTTC.

A word on this clone: This sample also contains other DNA sequences that code for the same CDR3. The chain is built from TRBV5-4 and TRBJ1-5; 8 nucleotides match TRBD1. J gave up 7 bases and V 0 bases, and 0 bases lay outside the gene matches. The germline V gene has CDR1 SGHNT and CDR2 YYREEE (reference sequence). This CDR3 region has 13 residues. This CDR3 reads CASSLDRGQPQHF. In nucleotides, the CDR3 is TGTGCCAGCAGCTTGGACAGGGGGCAGCCCCAGCATTTT.

The chain couples TRBV6-6 to TRBJ1-6; a weak D match, TRBD1 (5 bases). The germline V gene encodes CDR1 MNHNY and CDR2 SVGAGI (reference sequence). V gave up 6 bases and J gave up 9 bases, with 18 bases separating them. The CDR3 totals 15 residues. For the CDR3, the DNA is TGTGCCAGCAGGTCAAAAGACAGAGCGAGTTCACCCCTCCACTTT. Translation gives CASRSKDRASSPLHF.

This clone was seen just once. The germline gene is not matched at one end of the junction; a read error may be the cause. The chain has TRBV7-9 and TRBJ2-7, with 9 nucleotides matching TRBD1. The germline gives CDR1 SEHNR, CDR2 FQNEAQ (reference sequence). This CDR3 is 16 amino acids long. CDR3 coding DNA: TGTTCCAGCAGGCCCTTGAGGGACAGGGCCCCGAACGAGCAGTACTTC. This codes for CSSRPLRDRAPNEQYF.

The chain has TRBV30 and TRBJ1-2; D is possibly TRBD1 (6 bases). The CDR3 has 11 residues. Looked up from germline, CDR1 is GTSNPN and CDR2 is SVGIG (reference sequence). V was trimmed by 5 bases and J by 5 bases, leaving 9 bases between them. CDR3 coding DNA: TGTGCCTGGGGACAGTCGTATGGCTACACCTTC. Translating it yields CAWGQSYGYTF.

This clone is a singleton in its sample. At one end, the junction sequence differs from germline, possibly due to a read error. This chain links TRBV7-9 with TRBJ2-4; 10 bases align to TRBD1. The CDR3 consists of 14 residues. CDR1 is SEHNR and CDR2 is FQNEAQ in the germline V gene (reference sequence). The DNA for the CDR3 is TGTGCCGGCAGCTTAGTAGGACAGGGGGACATTCAGTACTTC. Amino acid sequence: CAGSLVGQGDIQYF.

This chain connects TRBV29-1 to TRBJ2-3; 7 bases align to TRBD1. CDR3 length: 15 amino acids. Trimming cost V 5 bases and J 0 bases; bases outside gene matches: 8. CDR1 SQVTM and CDR2 ANQGSEA come from the germline V gene. CDR3 DNA: TGCAGCGTTCTAGGGGGCCCCCCTAGCACAGATACGCAGTATTTT. Protein product: CSVLGGPPSTDTQYF.

To note about this clone: A junction end diverges from the germline sequence, so it may reflect a read error. Within the sample, other DNA sequences also encode this same CDR3. This chain connects TRBV27 to TRBJ2-2; 7 bases are shared with TRBD1. The CDR3 consists of 18 residues. Germline V gives CDR1 MNHEY, CDR2 SMNVEV (reference sequence). The CDR3 DNA is TGTGCCAGCAGTTTGAATACAGGGGTGGTTCTCGGGGACGGGGAACTGTTTTTT. Translating it yields CASSLNTGVVLGDGELFF.

This clone appeared once. The gene calls are TRBV6-1 and TRBJ2-3, with unresolved D. In germline, CDR1 is MNHNS, CDR2 SASEGT. V was trimmed by 2 bases and J by 0 bases, leaving 9 bases between them. The CDR3 has 15 amino acids. The DNA for the CDR3 is TGTGCCAGCAGTGAAAGCCCGTTTAGCACAGATACGCAGTATTTT. Translating it yields CASSESPFSTDTQYF.

The J gene is TRBJ1-5, the V gene TRBV4-1, with TRBD1 as a possible D gene (6 bases). This CDR3 region has 17 residues. V was shortened by 1 base and J by 2 bases, with 15 bases between the two germline ends. The germline gives CDR1 MGHRA, CDR2 YSYEKL. CDR3 amino acids: CASSQGPFGQRNQPQHF. In nucleotides, the CDR3 is TGCGCCAGCAGCCAAGGACCCTTTGGACAGCGCAATCAGCCCCAGCATTTT.

The chain recombines TRBV9 with TRBJ2-2; D is uncertain. The V gene lost 3 bases and the J gene lost 3 bases, with 15 bases spanning the gap. This CDR3 contains 16 residues. Germline V gives CDR1 SGDLS, CDR2 YYNGEE. Here the CDR3 reads CASSEEVQDDTGELFF. CDR3 in DNA: TGTGCCAGCAGCGAAGAAGTCCAGGATGACACCGGGGAGCTGTTTTTT.

The rearrangement joins TRBV5-1 to TRBJ2-7; D may be TRBD1 (5 bases). The germline V gene has CDR1 SGHRS and CDR2 YFSETQ. This CDR3 is 16 amino acids long. The V gene lost 3 bases and the J gene lost 2 bases, with 18 bases spanning the gap. The CDR3 loop is CASSSTLAGSPYEQYF. CDR3 in DNA: TGCGCCAGCAGCTCAACCTTGGCAGGGTCTCCCTACGAGCAGTACTTC.